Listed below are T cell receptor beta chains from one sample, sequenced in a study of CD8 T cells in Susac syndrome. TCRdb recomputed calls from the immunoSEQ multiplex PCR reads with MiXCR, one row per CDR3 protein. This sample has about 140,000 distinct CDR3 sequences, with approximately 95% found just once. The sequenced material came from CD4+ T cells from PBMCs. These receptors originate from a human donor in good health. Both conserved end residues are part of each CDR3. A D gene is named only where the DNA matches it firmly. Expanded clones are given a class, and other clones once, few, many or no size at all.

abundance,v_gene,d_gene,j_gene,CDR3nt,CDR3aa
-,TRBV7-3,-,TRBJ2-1,TGTGCCAGCAGCTCCTCAGGGGGGACCTACAATGAGCAGTTCTTC,CASSSSGGTYNEQFF
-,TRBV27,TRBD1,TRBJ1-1,TGTGCCAGCGTTCGGGACAGGGCGGCGAACACTGAAGCTTTCTTT,CASVRDRAANTEAFF
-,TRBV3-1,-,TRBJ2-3,TGTGCCAGCAGCCGCACGGGAGAAGTACCTAGCACAGATACGCAGTATTTT,CASSRTGEVPSTDTQYF
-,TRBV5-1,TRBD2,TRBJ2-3,TGCGCCAGCAGCAGCCCTAGCGGGAGGGCCGCAGATACGCAGTATTTT,CASSSPSGRAADTQYF
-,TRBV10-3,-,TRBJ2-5,TGTGCCATCAGTGAGTCCACAGTTGGGGCCCAGTACTTC,CAISESTVGAQYF
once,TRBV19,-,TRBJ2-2,TGTGCCAGTAGTATTGGTCAGGCGAACACCGGGGAGCTGTTTTTT,CASSIGQANTGELFF
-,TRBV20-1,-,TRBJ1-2,TGCAGTGCCTTTAGGTCGGGCAATCCCAACTATGGCTACACCTTC,CSAFRSGNPNYGYTF
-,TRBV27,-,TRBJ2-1,TGTGCCAGCAGTCCAAAGACAGGGAGGAATGAGCAGTTCTTC,CASSPKTGRNEQFF
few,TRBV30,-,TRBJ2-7,TGTGCACGTGAAGGGGACTCCTACGAGCAGTACTTC,CAREGDSYEQYF
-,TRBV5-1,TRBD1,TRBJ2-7,TGCGCCAGCAACCCCGCCGGGGACAGGGGGCGGCAGTACTTC,CASNPAGDRGRQYF
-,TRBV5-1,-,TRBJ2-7,TGCGCCAGCAGCTCTCCCCGTAACGGGGGCCAGATACTACGAGAGCAGTACTTC,CASSSPRNGGQILREQYF
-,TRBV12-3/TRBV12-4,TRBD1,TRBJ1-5,TGTGCCAGCAGTCCGGGACAGCGTCGGCCCCAGCATTTT,CASSPGQRRPQHF
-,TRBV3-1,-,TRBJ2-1,TGTGCCAGCAGCCAAGAGCTAGATAGTGAGCAGTTCTTC,CASSQELDSEQFF
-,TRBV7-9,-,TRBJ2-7,TGTGCCAGCAGCCCCAAACCGTTGGGAGACCACTACGAGCAGTACTTC,CASSPKPLGDHYEQYF
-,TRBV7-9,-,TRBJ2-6,TGTGCCAGCAGCTCCGCGAGTGGGTCCAACGTCCTGACTTTC,CASSSASGSNVLTF
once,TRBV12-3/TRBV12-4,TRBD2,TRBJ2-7,TGTGCCAGCAGTTTAAGAGAGCGGGGCTACGAGCAGTACTTC,CASSLRERGYEQYF
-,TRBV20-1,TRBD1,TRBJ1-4,TGCAGTGCTAGAGATCGGACAGGGTTTAATGAAAAACTGTTTTTT,CSARDRTGFNEKLFF
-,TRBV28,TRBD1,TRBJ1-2,TGTGCCAGCAGTTTATTGGACAGGGACTATGGCTACACCTTC,CASSLLDRDYGYTF
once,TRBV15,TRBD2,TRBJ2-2,TGTGCCACCAGCAGAGATTTACTAGCGGGTGACACCGGGGAGCTGTTTTTT,CATSRDLLAGDTGELFF
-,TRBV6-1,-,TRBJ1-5,TGTGCCAGCAGTCCAAGCCGGGGTAGCAATCAGCCCCAGCATTTT,CASSPSRGSNQPQHF
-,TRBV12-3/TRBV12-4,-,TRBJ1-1,TGTGCCAGCAGGGAGTATCGCACTGAAGCTTTCTTT,CASREYRTEAFF
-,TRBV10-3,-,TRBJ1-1,TGTGCCATCAGTGGGACAGTGAACACTGAAGCTTTCTTT,CAISGTVNTEAFF
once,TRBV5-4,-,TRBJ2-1,TGTGCCAGCAGCTCCTTAGGGGAGAAGAATGAGCAGTTCTTC,CASSSLGEKNEQFF
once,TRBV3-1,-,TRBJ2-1,TGTGCCAGCAGCCAAGAAGGTCCCGGAGGCAGCTCCTACAATGAGCAGTTCTTC,CASSQEGPGGSSYNEQFF
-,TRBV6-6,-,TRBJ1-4,TGTGCCACCGCAGGAGGGTACGGTGAAAAACTGTTTTTT,CATAGGYGEKLFF
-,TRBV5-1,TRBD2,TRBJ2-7,TGCGCCAGCAGCATCGGACAGGGCGCCGGACTAGCGGGAGGCCGAATGGGGGAGCAGTACTTC,CASSIGQGAGLAGGRMGEQYF
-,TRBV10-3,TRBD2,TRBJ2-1,TGTGCCATCATTACTAGCGTCAATGAGCAGTTCTTC,CAIITSVNEQFF
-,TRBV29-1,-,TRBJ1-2,TGCAGCGCTCCTGCAGTCTCGGGGGGCTACACCTTC,CSAPAVSGGYTF
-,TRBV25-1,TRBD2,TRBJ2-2,TGTGCCAGCAGTGAACTAGCGGGGCCCGGGGAGCTGTTTTTT,CASSELAGPGELFF
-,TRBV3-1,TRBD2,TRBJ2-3,TGTGCCAGCAGCTTAGCGGGAGTAGGCACAGATACGCAGTATTTT,CASSLAGVGTDTQYF
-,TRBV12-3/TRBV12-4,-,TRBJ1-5,TGTGCCAGCAGTTTAGACGGCAATCAGCCCCAGCATTTT,CASSLDGNQPQHF
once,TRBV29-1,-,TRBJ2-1,TGCAGCGTCCCCAGGGGCTACAATGAGCAGTTCTTC,CSVPRGYNEQFF
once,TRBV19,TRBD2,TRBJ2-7,TGTGCCAGTAAAGCTAGCGGGAATGTGTACGAGCAGTACTTC,CASKASGNVYEQYF
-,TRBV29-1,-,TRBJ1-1,TGCAGCGGGAGGGACACTGAAGCTTTCTTT,CSGRDTEAFF
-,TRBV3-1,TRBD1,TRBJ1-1,TGTGCCAGCAGCCCAGGGGGGGGCATCAGGAACACTGAAGCTTTCTTT,CASSPGGGIRNTEAFF
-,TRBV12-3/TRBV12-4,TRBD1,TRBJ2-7,TGTGCCAGCAGCAAAAGTTGGGGACAGGGGGCCCAATTTTACGAGCAGTACTTC,CASSKSWGQGAQFYEQYF
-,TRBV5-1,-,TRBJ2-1,TGCGCCAGCAGCACGGGGACCGTCGGGGGAATCGATGAGCAGTTCTTC,CASSTGTVGGIDEQFF
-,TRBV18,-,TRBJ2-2,TGTGCCAGCTCGCTAACGAACACCGGGGAGCTGTTTTTT,CASSLTNTGELFF
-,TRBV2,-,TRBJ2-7,TGTGCCAGCAGTGAAGCAGGGGACATATCCTACGAGCAGTACTTC,CASSEAGDISYEQYF
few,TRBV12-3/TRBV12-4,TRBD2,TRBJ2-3,TGTGCCAGCGGATTAGCGGGGGGTACAGATACGCAGTATTTT,CASGLAGGTDTQYF
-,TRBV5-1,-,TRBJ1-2,TGCGCCAGCAGCTTGTCCCGGACAGCGGGCAACTATGGCTACACCTTC,CASSLSRTAGNYGYTF
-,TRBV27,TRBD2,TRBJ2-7,TGTGCCAGCAGTTTAAGTCGGAATAAGTTAGCGGGAGGAGACGAGCAGTACTTC,CASSLSRNKLAGGDEQYF
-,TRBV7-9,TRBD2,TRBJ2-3,TGTGCCAGCAGTACGCGGGAGGGTTTAAATACGCAGTATTTT,CASSTREGLNTQYF
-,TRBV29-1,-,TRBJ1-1,TGCAGCGTTTCCAACAGGGTTGGAGGGACTGAAGCTTTCTTT,CSVSNRVGGTEAFF
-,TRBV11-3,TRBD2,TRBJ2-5,TGTGCCAGCAGCCAGGGACTAGCGGGTTCCCAAGAGACCCAGTACTTC,CASSQGLAGSQETQYF